This is a list of T cell receptor beta chains from one sample in a study of blood T cell repertoires in COVID-19. Only in-frame clones appear in the TCRdb table, and some are missing; sequencing was by immunoSEQ multiplex PCR. This sample has about 74,000 clones, with 80% to 90% found just once. The specimen was peripheral blood. Receptor source: a woman older than 75 with acute or convalescent COVID-19. The CDR3 runs from the conserved cysteine through the conserved F or W. The order of the fields is clone size, J gene, V gene, D gene, CDR3 protein, CDR3 DNA. D genes are given only for firm matches. Size tells how often a clone was seen (once, few, many) or the class of an expanded clone, and some rows leave it out.

clone size: .; J gene: TRBJ1-1; V gene: TRBV19; D gene: .; CDR3 protein: CASSSKRNTEAFF; CDR3 DNA: TGTGCCAGTAGTTCTAAGAGGAACACTGAAGCTTTCTTT
clone size: .; J gene: TRBJ1-6; V gene: TRBV7-9; D gene: TRBD1; CDR3 protein: CASSHDRVLSPLHF; CDR3 DNA: TGTGCCAGCAGCCACGACAGGGTACTCTCACCCCTCCACTTT
clone size: few; J gene: TRBJ2-3; V gene: TRBV4-3; D gene: .; CDR3 protein: CASSQDTGNTQYF; CDR3 DNA: TGCGCCAGCAGCCAAGACACAGGGAATACGCAGTATTTT
clone size: few; J gene: TRBJ2-7; V gene: TRBV6-5; D gene: TRBD2; CDR3 protein: CASSTGTSGSEQYF; CDR3 DNA: TGTGCCAGCAGTACCGGGACTAGCGGTTCCGAGCAGTACTTC
clone size: .; J gene: TRBJ2-1; V gene: TRBV18; D gene: .; CDR3 protein: CASSPQGSNEQFF; CDR3 DNA: TGTGCCAGCTCACCGCAGGGGTCCAATGAGCAGTTCTTC
clone size: .; J gene: TRBJ2-6; V gene: TRBV19; D gene: TRBD1; CDR3 protein: CASKGQGISGANVLTF; CDR3 DNA: TGTGCCTCAAAGGGACAGGGAATTTCTGGGGCCAACGTCCTGACTTTC
clone size: .; J gene: TRBJ2-7; V gene: TRBV6-2/TRBV6-3; D gene: .; CDR3 protein: CASSPLSGFYEQYF; CDR3 DNA: TGTGCCAGCAGCCCCCTTTCAGGGTTCTACGAGCAGTACTTC
clone size: .; J gene: TRBJ1-3; V gene: TRBV11-3; D gene: .; CDR3 protein: CASSSSSGNTIYF; CDR3 DNA: TGTGCCAGCAGCTCGAGCTCTGGAAACACCATATATTTT
clone size: .; J gene: TRBJ2-7; V gene: TRBV3-1/TRBV3-2; D gene: .; CDR3 protein: CASSRDTIYEQYF; CDR3 DNA: TGTGCCAGCAGCAGGGACACCATCTACGAGCAGTACTTC
clone size: .; J gene: TRBJ2-3; V gene: TRBV7-3; D gene: .; CDR3 protein: CASSLRDRTDTQYF; CDR3 DNA: TGTGCCAGCAGCTTGCGGGATCGCACAGATACGCAGTATTTT
clone size: .; J gene: TRBJ1-2; V gene: TRBV28; D gene: TRBD1; CDR3 protein: CASMGEGTGNYGYTF; CDR3 DNA: TGTGCCAGCATGGGTGAGGGGACAGGGAACTATGGCTACACCTTC
clone size: .; J gene: TRBJ2-7; V gene: TRBV3-1/TRBV3-2; D gene: .; CDR3 protein: CASSLPGLYYEQYF; CDR3 DNA: TGTGCCAGCAGCCTACCGGGACTTTACTACGAGCAGTACTTC
clone size: .; J gene: TRBJ2-5; V gene: TRBV4-2; D gene: .; CDR3 protein: CASSQQQGYRETQYF; CDR3 DNA: TGTGCCAGCAGCCAGCAACAGGGATATCGCGAGACCCAGTACTTC
clone size: .; J gene: TRBJ2-2; V gene: TRBV7-7; D gene: TRBD1; CDR3 protein: CASSSGQPGELFF; CDR3 DNA: TGTGCTAGCAGCTCGGGACAGCCCGGGGAGCTGTTTTTT
clone size: .; J gene: TRBJ1-6; V gene: TRBV6-6; D gene: .; CDR3 protein: CASTRNRDGGSPLHF; CDR3 DNA: TGTGCCAGCACCCGCAACAGGGATGGCGGTTCACCCCTCCACTTT
clone size: few; J gene: TRBJ1-1; V gene: TRBV5-6; D gene: .; CDR3 protein: CASSSQGGTEAFF; CDR3 DNA: TGTGCCAGCAGCTCTCAGGGTGGCACTGAAGCTTTCTTT
clone size: .; J gene: TRBJ1-5; V gene: TRBV7-8; D gene: .; CDR3 protein: CASSLDRGNQPQHF; CDR3 DNA: TGTGCCAGCAGCTTAGACAGGGGCAATCAGCCCCAGCATTTT
clone size: .; J gene: TRBJ2-5; V gene: TRBV5-6; D gene: TRBD2; CDR3 protein: CASSRTSGEETQYF; CDR3 DNA: TGTGCCAGCAGCCGGACTAGCGGGGAAGAGACCCAGTACTTC
clone size: .; J gene: TRBJ1-1; V gene: TRBV6-5; D gene: TRBD1; CDR3 protein: CASRDPRGLNTEAFF; CDR3 DNA: TGTGCCAGCAGGGACCCCAGGGGGTTGAACACTGAAGCTTTCTTT
clone size: .; J gene: TRBJ2-7; V gene: TRBV19; D gene: .; CDR3 protein: CASSPRGYEQYF; CDR3 DNA: TGTGCCAGTAGTCCCAGGGGTTACGAGCAGTACTTC
clone size: .; J gene: TRBJ1-4; V gene: TRBV9; D gene: TRBD1; CDR3 protein: CASSIPGQTTNEKLFF; CDR3 DNA: TGTGCCAGCAGCATCCCGGGACAGACAACTAATGAAAAACTGTTTTTT
clone size: few; J gene: TRBJ1-1; V gene: TRBV18; D gene: .; CDR3 protein: CASSPDTDTEAFF; CDR3 DNA: TGTGCCAGCTCCCCCGACACCGACACTGAAGCTTTCTTT
clone size: .; J gene: TRBJ2-7; V gene: TRBV7-9; D gene: .; CDR3 protein: CASRDRTAYEQYF; CDR3 DNA: TGTGCCAGCAGGGACCGGACAGCCTACGAGCAGTACTTC
clone size: .; J gene: TRBJ1-2; V gene: TRBV3-1/TRBV3-2; D gene: TRBD1; CDR3 protein: CASSQGGDSAYGYTF; CDR3 DNA: TGTGCCAGCAGCCAAGGAGGGGACAGCGCTTATGGCTACACCTTC
clone size: once; J gene: TRBJ1-5; V gene: TRBV19; D gene: .; CDR3 protein: CASSPRTGGEDQPQHF; CDR3 DNA: TGTGCCAGTAGTCCCAGAACGGGGGGGGAGGATCAGCCCCAGCATTTT
clone size: .; J gene: TRBJ2-3; V gene: TRBV18; D gene: TRBD2; CDR3 protein: CASSPGRARSDTQYF; CDR3 DNA: TGTGCCAGCTCACCGGGGAGGGCCAGGTCAGATACGCAGTATTTT
clone size: .; J gene: TRBJ2-1; V gene: TRBV7-3; D gene: TRBD1; CDR3 protein: CASSLFPGQLNEQFF; CDR3 DNA: TGTGCCAGCAGCTTGTTTCCGGGACAGTTGAATGAGCAGTTCTTC
clone size: .; J gene: TRBJ2-5; V gene: TRBV7-2; D gene: TRBD1; CDR3 protein: CASSLINRGPQETQYF; CDR3 DNA: TGTGCCAGCAGCTTAATTAACAGGGGCCCCCAAGAGACCCAGTACTTC
clone size: .; J gene: TRBJ1-6; V gene: TRBV10-3; D gene: .; CDR3 protein: CAISVDRMNSPLHF; CDR3 DNA: TGTGCCATCAGTGTTGACAGGATGAATTCACCCCTCCACTTT
clone size: .; J gene: TRBJ1-1; V gene: TRBV5-1; D gene: .; CDR3 protein: CASSLSGFTEAFF; CDR3 DNA: TGCGCCAGCAGCTTGTCAGGGTTCACTGAAGCTTTCTTT
clone size: .; J gene: TRBJ2-2; V gene: TRBV7-8; D gene: TRBD1; CDR3 protein: CASSVQGRNTGELFF; CDR3 DNA: TGTGCCAGCAGCGTACAGGGGAGGAACACCGGGGAGCTGTTTTTT
clone size: .; J gene: TRBJ2-2; V gene: TRBV7-3; D gene: TRBD2; CDR3 protein: CASSPVGGTRTGELFF; CDR3 DNA: TGTGCCAGCAGCCCAGTAGGAGGGACTAGGACCGGGGAGCTGTTTTTT
clone size: .; J gene: TRBJ1-1; V gene: TRBV5-6; D gene: TRBD1; CDR3 protein: CASSLVPGGAYNVQAFF; CDR3 DNA: TGTGCCAGCAGCTTGGTTCCAGGGGGCGCTTACAACGTTCAAGCTTTCTTT
clone size: .; J gene: TRBJ2-5; V gene: TRBV5-6; D gene: .; CDR3 protein: CASSLGAMTQYF; CDR3 DNA: TGTGCCAGCAGCTTGGGGGCCATGACCCAGTACTTC
clone size: .; J gene: TRBJ2-7; V gene: TRBV3-1/TRBV3-2; D gene: TRBD2; CDR3 protein: CASSQEHAGGGTYEQYF; CDR3 DNA: TGTGCCAGCAGCCAAGAACACGCCGGCGGGGGAACCTACGAGCAGTACTTC
clone size: .; J gene: TRBJ2-7; V gene: TRBV28; D gene: TRBD1; CDR3 protein: CASSLPRTGPHEQYF; CDR3 DNA: TGTGCCAGCAGTTTACCGAGGACAGGGCCCCACGAGCAGTACTTC
clone size: .; J gene: TRBJ1-2; V gene: TRBV18; D gene: .; CDR3 protein: CASSPGAQYGYTF; CDR3 DNA: TGTGCCAGCTCACCAGGGGCCCAATATGGCTACACCTTC
clone size: .; J gene: TRBJ2-5; V gene: TRBV18; D gene: TRBD2; CDR3 protein: CASSPSREAQYF; CDR3 DNA: TGTGCCAGCTCACCCTCGCGGGAGGCCCAGTACTTC
clone size: .; J gene: TRBJ2-3; V gene: TRBV2; D gene: TRBD2; CDR3 protein: CASRSSGLAGDDTQYF; CDR3 DNA: TGTGCCAGCAGATCCTCAGGACTAGCGGGGGACGATACGCAGTATTTT
clone size: once; J gene: TRBJ2-1; V gene: TRBV11-1; D gene: .; CDR3 protein: CASTIPGSSYNEQFF; CDR3 DNA: TGTGCCAGCACCATACCAGGGTCCTCCTACAATGAGCAGTTCTTC
clone size: .; J gene: TRBJ2-7; V gene: TRBV10-2; D gene: TRBD2; CDR3 protein: CATGTSGGKEQYF; CDR3 DNA: TGCGCCACCGGGACTAGCGGGGGTAAAGAGCAGTACTTC
clone size: once; J gene: TRBJ2-1; V gene: TRBV7-9; D gene: TRBD2; CDR3 protein: CASSLSGGAYYNEQFF; CDR3 DNA: TGTGCCAGCAGCTTAAGCGGGGGGGCGTACTACAATGAGCAGTTCTTC
clone size: once; J gene: TRBJ2-7; V gene: TRBV7-2; D gene: .; CDR3 protein: CASSLRRSSDEQYF; CDR3 DNA: TGTGCCAGCAGCTTGCGGCGGTCGAGCGACGAGCAGTACTTC
clone size: .; J gene: TRBJ2-5; V gene: TRBV2; D gene: TRBD1; CDR3 protein: CARGTAYQETQYF; CDR3 DNA: TGTGCCAGAGGGACAGCATACCAAGAGACCCAGTACTTC
clone size: .; J gene: TRBJ2-3; V gene: TRBV5-4; D gene: TRBD2; CDR3 protein: CASSQTSGHTDTQYF; CDR3 DNA: TGTGCCAGCAGCCAGACTAGCGGCCACACAGATACGCAGTATTTT
clone size: .; J gene: TRBJ2-3; V gene: TRBV25-1; D gene: .; CDR3 protein: CASSEVPGYTDTQYF; CDR3 DNA: TGTGCCAGCAGTGAGGTGCCAGGGTACACAGATACGCAGTATTTT
clone size: .; J gene: TRBJ2-1; V gene: TRBV3-1/TRBV3-2; D gene: TRBD2; CDR3 protein: CASSTRSGTDEQFF; CDR3 DNA: TGTGCCAGCAGCACCCGTAGCGGGACGGATGAGCAGTTCTTC
clone size: few; J gene: TRBJ2-3; V gene: TRBV12-5; D gene: .; CDR3 protein: CASAKEGPDTQYF; CDR3 DNA: TGTGCTAGTGCCAAGGAGGGTCCAGATACGCAGTATTTT
clone size: .; J gene: TRBJ2-5; V gene: TRBV20-1; D gene: .; CDR3 protein: CSASEQAVAETQYF; CDR3 DNA: TGCAGTGCCAGTGAACAGGCGGTTGCAGAGACCCAGTACTTC
clone size: .; J gene: TRBJ1-5; V gene: TRBV7-2; D gene: TRBD1; CDR3 protein: CASSPRTGTGQPQHF; CDR3 DNA: TGTGCCAGCAGCCCGAGGACAGGGACGGGTCAGCCCCAGCATTTT
clone size: .; J gene: TRBJ2-1; V gene: TRBV7-8; D gene: TRBD1; CDR3 protein: CASSLAGTGNEQFF; CDR3 DNA: TGTGCCAGCAGCTTAGCGGGGACAGGGAATGAGCAGTTCTTC
clone size: .; J gene: TRBJ1-5; V gene: TRBV6-1; D gene: .; CDR3 protein: CASSERGGQPQHF; CDR3 DNA: TGTGCCAGCAGTGAAAGAGGGGGTCAGCCCCAGCATTTT
clone size: .; J gene: TRBJ1-6; V gene: TRBV30; D gene: .; CDR3 protein: CAWSLDSLFNSPLHF; CDR3 DNA: TGTGCCTGGAGTTTGGACAGCCTTTTCAATTCACCCCTCCACTTT
clone size: .; J gene: TRBJ1-1; V gene: TRBV7-9; D gene: .; CDR3 protein: CASSSRGPTEAFF; CDR3 DNA: TGTGCCAGCAGCTCCAGGGGTCCCACTGAAGCTTTCTTT
clone size: .; J gene: TRBJ2-7; V gene: TRBV29-1; D gene: TRBD1; CDR3 protein: CSVLGQGGSYEQYF; CDR3 DNA: TGCAGCGTTCTTGGACAGGGTGGCTCCTACGAGCAGTACTTC